The clone carrying this T cell receptor beta chain was seen many times. The target antigen is unknown. This record belongs to a study of shared clonotypes between healthy human individuals. Study context: Serving as donors were two women and a few men, whose ages spanned 18 to 49.

Notes on the study in general: Researchers sampled blood only, noting tissue repertoires likely differ.

CDR1 is MGHDK and CDR2 is SYGVNS in the germline V gene. Trimming pared 1 base from V and 2 bases from J, leaving 9 bases between. CDR3 length: 15 residues. Every subset's genomic DNA went evenly onto several immunoSEQ plates. Sequenced by immunoSEQ multiplex PCR; TCRdb stores in-frame clones only, minus some. The repertoire has about 100,000 clones, about half of them found once; the top ten carry about 14%. The receptor's source is a woman aged 40 to 50 in good health. Some clones in this sample may be carry-over from other donors' samples. The chain recombines TRBV25-1 with TRBJ1-3; perhaps TRBD1 as D (6 bases). The sample taken for sequencing was PBMCs. In DNA, the CDR3 is TGTGCCAGCAGTGAATGGACAGATCCTGGAAACACCATATATTTT. It codes for CASSEWTDPGNTIYF.